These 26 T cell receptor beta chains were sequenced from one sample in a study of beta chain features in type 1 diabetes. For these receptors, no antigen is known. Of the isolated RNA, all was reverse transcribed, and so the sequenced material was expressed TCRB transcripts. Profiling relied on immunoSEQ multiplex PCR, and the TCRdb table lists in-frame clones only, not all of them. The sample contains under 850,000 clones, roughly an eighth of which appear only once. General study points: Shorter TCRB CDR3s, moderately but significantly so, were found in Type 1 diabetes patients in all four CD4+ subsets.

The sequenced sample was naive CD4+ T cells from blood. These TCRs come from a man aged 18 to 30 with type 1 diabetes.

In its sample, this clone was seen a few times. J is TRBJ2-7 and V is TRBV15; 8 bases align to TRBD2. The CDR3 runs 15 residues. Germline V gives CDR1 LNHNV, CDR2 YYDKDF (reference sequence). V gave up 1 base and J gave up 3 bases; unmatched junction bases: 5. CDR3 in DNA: TGTGCCACCAGCAGAGTAACTAGCGGACGCTACGAGCAGTACTTC. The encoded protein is CATSRVTSGRYEQYF.

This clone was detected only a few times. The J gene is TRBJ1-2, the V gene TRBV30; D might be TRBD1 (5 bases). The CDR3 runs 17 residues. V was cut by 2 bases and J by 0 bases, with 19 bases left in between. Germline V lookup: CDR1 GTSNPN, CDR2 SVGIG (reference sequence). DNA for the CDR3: TGTGCCTGGAGTACCCGGGGCCGCCGAACGTCTAACTATGGCTACACCTTC. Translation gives CAWSTRGRRTSNYGYTF.

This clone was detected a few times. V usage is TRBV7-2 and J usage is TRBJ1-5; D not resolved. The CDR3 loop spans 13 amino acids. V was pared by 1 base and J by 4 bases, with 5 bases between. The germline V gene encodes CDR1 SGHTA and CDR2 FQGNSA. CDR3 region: CASSLVQNQPQHF. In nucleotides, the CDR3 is TGTGCCAGCAGCTTAGTCCAGAATCAGCCCCAGCATTTT.

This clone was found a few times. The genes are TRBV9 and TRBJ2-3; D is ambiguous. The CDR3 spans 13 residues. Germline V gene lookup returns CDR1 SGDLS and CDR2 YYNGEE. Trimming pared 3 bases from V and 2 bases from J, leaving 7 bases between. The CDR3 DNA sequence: TGTGCCAGCAGCGAGTCCTACACAGATACGCAGTATTTT. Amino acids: CASSESYTDTQYF. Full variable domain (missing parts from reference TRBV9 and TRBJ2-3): DSGVTQTPKHLITATGQRVTLRCSPRSGDLSVYWYQQSLDQGLQFLIQYYNGEERAKGNILERFSAQQFPDLHSELNLSSLELGDSALYFCASSESYTDTQYFGPGTRLTVL.

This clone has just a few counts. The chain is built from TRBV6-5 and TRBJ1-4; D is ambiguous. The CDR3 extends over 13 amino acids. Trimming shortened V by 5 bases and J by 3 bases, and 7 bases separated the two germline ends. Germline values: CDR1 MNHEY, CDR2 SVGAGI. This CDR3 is CASSLLANEKLFF. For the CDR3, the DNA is TGTGCCAGCAGTCTCCTGGCTAATGAAAAACTGTTTTTT.

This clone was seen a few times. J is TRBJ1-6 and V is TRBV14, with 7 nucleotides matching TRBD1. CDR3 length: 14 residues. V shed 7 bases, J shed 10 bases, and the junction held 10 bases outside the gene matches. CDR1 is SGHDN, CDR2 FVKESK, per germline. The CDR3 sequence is CASNLQGTRSPLHF. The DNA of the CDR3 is TGTGCCAGCAATCTACAGGGGACAAGATCACCCCTCCACTTT. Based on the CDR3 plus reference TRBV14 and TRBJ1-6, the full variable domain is EAGVTQFPSHSVIEKGQTVTLRCDPISGHDNLYWYRRVMGKEIKFLLHFVKESKQDESGMPNNRFLAERTGGTYSTLKVQPAELEDSGVYFCASNLQGTRSPLHFGNGTRLTVT.

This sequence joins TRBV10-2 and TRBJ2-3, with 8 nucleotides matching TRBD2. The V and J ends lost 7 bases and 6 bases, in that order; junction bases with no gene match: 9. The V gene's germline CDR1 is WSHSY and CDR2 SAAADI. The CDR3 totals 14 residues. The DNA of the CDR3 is TGCGCCAGCAAGACAGGACTAGCCTCCGATACGCAGTATTTT. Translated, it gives CASKTGLASDTQYF.

The chain's CDR3 is CSASNVNEQFF. Here the CDR3 DNA reads TGCAGTGCTAGTAACGTCAATGAGCAGTTCTTC. The chain links TRBV20-1 to TRBJ2-1; D remains ambiguous. CDR1 and CDR2 from the germline V gene are DFQATT and SNEGSKA (reference sequence). V lost 3 bases and J lost 6, with 6 bases in between. The CDR3 runs 11 residues.

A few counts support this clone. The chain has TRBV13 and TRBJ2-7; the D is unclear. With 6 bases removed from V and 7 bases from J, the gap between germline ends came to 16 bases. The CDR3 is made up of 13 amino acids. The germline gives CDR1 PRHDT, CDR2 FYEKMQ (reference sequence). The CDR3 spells CASRLTNSEEQYF. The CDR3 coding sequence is TGTGCCAGCAGATTAACGAATTCGGAGGAGCAGTACTTC.

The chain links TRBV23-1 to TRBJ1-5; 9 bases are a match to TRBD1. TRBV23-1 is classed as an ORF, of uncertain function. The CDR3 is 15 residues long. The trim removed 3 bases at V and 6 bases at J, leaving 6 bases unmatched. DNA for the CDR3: TGCGCCAGCAGTCAGGGGACAGGGTGGACTCAGCCCCAGCATTTT. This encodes CASSQGTGWTQPQHF.

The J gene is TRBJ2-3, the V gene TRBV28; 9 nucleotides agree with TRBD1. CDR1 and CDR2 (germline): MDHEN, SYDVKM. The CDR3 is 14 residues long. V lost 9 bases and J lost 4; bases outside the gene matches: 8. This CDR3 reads CASTRDRASDTQYF. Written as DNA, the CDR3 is TGTGCCAGTACCCGGGACAGGGCTTCAGATACGCAGTATTTT. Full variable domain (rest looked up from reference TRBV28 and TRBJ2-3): DVKVTQSSRYLVKRTGEKVFLECVQDMDHENMFWYRQDPGLGLRLIYFSYDVKMKEKGDIPEGYSVSREKKERFSLILESASTNQTSMYLCASTRDRASDTQYFGPGTRLTVL.

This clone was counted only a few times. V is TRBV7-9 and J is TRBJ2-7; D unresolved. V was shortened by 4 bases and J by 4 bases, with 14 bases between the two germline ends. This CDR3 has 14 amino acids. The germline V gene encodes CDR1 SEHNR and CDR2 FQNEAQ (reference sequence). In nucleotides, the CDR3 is TGTGCCAGCAGCTCGAAGGGAAACCCTTACGAGCAGTACTTC. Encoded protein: CASSSKGNPYEQYF.

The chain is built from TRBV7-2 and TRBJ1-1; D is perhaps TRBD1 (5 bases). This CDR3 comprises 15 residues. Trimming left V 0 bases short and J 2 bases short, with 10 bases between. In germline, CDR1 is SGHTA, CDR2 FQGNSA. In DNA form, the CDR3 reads TGTGCCAGCAGCTTAGCTCCAGGGTTAAACACTGAAGCTTTCTTT. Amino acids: CASSLAPGLNTEAFF.

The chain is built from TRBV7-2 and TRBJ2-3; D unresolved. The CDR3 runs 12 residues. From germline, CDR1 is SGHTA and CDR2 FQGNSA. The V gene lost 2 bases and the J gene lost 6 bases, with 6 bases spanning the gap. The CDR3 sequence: CASSLRWDTQYF. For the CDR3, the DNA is TGTGCCAGCAGCTTACGTTGGGATACGCAGTATTTT.

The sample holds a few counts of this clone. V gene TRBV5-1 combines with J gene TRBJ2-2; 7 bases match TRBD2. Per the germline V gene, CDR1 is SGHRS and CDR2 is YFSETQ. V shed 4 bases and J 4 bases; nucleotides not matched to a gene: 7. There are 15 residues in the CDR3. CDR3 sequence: CASSLGVAGTGELFF. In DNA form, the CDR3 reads TGCGCCAGCAGCCTGGGGGTAGCGGGCACCGGGGAGCTGTTTTTT.

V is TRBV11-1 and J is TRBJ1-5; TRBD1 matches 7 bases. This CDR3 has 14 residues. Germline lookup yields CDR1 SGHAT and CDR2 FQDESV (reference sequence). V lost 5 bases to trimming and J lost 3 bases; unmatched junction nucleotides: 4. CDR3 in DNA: TGTGCCAGCAGCCGGGACAGTCTCAATCAGCCCCAGCATTTT. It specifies CASSRDSLNQPQHF.

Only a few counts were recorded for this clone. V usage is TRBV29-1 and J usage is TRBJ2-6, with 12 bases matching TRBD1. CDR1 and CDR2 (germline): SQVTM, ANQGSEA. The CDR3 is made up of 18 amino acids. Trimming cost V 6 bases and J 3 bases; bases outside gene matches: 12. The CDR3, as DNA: TGCAGCGTGAGATTTGGGACAGGGGGCTGGCGTGGGGCCAACGTCCTGACTTTC. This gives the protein CSVRFGTGGWRGANVLTF.

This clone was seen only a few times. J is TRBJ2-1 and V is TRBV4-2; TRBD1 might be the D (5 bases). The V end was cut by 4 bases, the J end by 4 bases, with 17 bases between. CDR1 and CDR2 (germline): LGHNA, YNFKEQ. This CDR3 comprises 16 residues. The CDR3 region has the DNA TGTGCCAGCAGCCCTTCTTCCAGGGTAGAGTACAATGAGCAGTTCTTC. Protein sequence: CASSPSSRVEYNEQFF.

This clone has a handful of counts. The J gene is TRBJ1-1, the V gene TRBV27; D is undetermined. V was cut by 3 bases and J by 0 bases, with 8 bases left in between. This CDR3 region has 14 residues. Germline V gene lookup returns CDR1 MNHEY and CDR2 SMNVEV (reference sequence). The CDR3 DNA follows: TGTGCCAGCAGTTTGGGCATAATGAACACTGAAGCTTTCTTT. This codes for CASSLGIMNTEAFF.

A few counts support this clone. CDR3 in amino acids: CASSYSGTGVQAFF. Written as DNA, the CDR3 is TGTGCCAGCAGTTACTCGGGGACAGGTGTACAAGCTTTCTTT. This sequence joins TRBV6-5 and TRBJ1-1, with 8 bases matching TRBD1. The CDR3 runs to 14 residues. Germline CDR1 reads MNHEY; CDR2 reads SVGAGI. Trimming removed 0 bases from V and 9 bases from J; junction bases left unmatched: 6.

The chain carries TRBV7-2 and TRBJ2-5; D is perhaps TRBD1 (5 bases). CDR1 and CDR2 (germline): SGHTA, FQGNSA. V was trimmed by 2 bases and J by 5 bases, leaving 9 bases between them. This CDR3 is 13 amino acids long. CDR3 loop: CASSLNRRETQYF. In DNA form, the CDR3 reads TGTGCCAGCAGCTTAAACAGGCGGGAGACCCAGTACTTC. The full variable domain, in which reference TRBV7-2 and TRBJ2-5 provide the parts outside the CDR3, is GAGVSQSPSNKVTEKGKDVELRCDPISGHTALYWYRQSLGQGLEFLIYFQGNSAPDKSGLPSDRFSAERTGGSVSTLTIQRTQQEDSAVYLCASSLNRRETQYFGPGTRLLVL.

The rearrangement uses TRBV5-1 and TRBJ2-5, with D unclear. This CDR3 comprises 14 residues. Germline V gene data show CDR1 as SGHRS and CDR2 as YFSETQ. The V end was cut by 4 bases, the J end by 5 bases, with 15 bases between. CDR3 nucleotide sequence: TGCGCCAGCAGCCTGTCGGTCCTCGCGGAGACCCAGTACTTC. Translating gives CASSLSVLAETQYF.

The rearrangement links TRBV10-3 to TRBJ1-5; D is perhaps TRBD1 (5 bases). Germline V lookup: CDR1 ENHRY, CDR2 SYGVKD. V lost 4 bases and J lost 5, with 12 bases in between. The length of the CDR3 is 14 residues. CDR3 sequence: CAISANVGDQPQHF. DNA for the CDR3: TGTGCCATCAGTGCTAATGTAGGGGATCAGCCCCAGCATTTT.

The CDR3 DNA is TGTGCCAGCAGCGTAGAGGGCAGGGGTTCTCCCTACGAGCAGTACTTC. Translation: CASSVEGRGSPYEQYF. This chain connects TRBV9 to TRBJ2-5; TRBD1 is a possible D gene (6 bases). The end of the DNA aligns better with TRBJ2-7, so the J call may be wrong. CDR1 and CDR2 from the germline V gene are SGDLS and YYNGEE. The length of the CDR3 is 16 residues.

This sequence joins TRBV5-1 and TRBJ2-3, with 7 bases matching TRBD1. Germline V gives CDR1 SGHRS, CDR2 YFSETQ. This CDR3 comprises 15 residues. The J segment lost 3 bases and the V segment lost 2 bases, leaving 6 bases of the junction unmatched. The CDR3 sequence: CASSFPLTGTDTQYF. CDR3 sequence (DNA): TGCGCCAGCAGCTTCCCGCTGACAGGGACAGATACGCAGTATTTT. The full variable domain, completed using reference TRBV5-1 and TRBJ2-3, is KAGVTQTPRYLIKTRGQQVTLSCSPISGHRSVSWYQQTPGQGLQFLFEYFSETQRNKGNFPGRFSGRQFSNSRSEMNVSTLELGDSALYLCASSFPLTGTDTQYFGPGTRLTVL.

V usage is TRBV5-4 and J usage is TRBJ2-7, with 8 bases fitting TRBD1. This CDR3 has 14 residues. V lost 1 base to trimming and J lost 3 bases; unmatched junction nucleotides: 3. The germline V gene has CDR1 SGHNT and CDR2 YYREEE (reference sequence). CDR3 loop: CASSLQGASYEQYF. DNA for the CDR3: TGTGCCAGCAGCTTGCAGGGGGCTAGCTACGAGCAGTACTTC.